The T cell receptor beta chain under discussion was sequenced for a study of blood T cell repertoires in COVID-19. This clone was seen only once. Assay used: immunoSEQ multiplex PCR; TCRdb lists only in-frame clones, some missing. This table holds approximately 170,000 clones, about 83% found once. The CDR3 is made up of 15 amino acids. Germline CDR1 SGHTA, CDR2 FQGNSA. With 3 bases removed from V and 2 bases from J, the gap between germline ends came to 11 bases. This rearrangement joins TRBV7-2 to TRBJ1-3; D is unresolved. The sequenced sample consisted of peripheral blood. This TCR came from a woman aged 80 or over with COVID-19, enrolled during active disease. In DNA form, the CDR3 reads TGTGCCAGCAGCTTCGGGGTATTACCTGGAAACACCATATATTTT. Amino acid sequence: CASSFGVLPGNTIYF.